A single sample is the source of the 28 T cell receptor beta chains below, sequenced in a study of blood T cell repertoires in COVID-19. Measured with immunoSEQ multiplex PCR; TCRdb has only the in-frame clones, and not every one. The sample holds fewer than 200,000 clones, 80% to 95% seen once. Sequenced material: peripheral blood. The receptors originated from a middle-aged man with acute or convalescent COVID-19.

CDR3 nucleotide sequence: TGTGCCAGCAGCTTAGATGCGGAGGGCAATCAGCCCCAGCATTTT. This sequence encodes CASSLDAEGNQPQHF. This sequence joins TRBV7-9 and TRBJ1-5; D remains ambiguous. Trimming stripped 1 base from V and 2 bases from J, with 9 bases between. CDR1 and CDR2 from the germline V gene are SEHNR and FQNEAQ (reference sequence). This CDR3 is built from 15 residues.

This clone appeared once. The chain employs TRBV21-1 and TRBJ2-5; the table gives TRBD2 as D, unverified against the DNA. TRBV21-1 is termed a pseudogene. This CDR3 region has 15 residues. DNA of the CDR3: TGTGCCAGCAGCAAAAAGGACGGGGAGGACGAGACCCAGTACTTC. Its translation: CASSKKDGEDETQYF.

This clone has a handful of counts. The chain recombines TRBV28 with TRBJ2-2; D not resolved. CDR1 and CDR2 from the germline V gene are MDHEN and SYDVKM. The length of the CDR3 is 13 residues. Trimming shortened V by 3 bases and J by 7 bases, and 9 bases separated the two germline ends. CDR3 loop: CASSLRRGGELFF. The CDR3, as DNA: TGTGCCAGCAGTTTGAGGCGCGGCGGGGAGCTGTTTTTT.

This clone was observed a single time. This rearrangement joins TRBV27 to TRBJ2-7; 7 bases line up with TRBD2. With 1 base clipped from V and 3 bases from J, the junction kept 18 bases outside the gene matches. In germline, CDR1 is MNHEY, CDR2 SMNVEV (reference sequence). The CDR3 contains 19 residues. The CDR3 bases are TGTGCCAGCAGTTTATGGGCCGATAGGGCTAGCGGTCCTATCTACGAGCAGTACTTC. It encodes CASSLWADRASGPIYEQYF.

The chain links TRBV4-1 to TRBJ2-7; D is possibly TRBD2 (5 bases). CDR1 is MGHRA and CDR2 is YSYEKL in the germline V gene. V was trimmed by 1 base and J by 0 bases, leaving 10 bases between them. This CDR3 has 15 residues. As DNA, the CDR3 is TGCGCCAGCAGCCAAGGTCAACTAGGCTCCTACGAGCAGTACTTC. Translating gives CASSQGQLGSYEQYF.

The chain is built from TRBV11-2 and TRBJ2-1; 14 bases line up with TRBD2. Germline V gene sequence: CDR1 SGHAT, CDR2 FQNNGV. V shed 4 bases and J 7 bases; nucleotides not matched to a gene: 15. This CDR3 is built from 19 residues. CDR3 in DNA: TGTGCCAGCAGCTCCCTTCATAGACTAGCGGGGGGGCCCCAGAATGAGCAGTTCTTC. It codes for CASSSLHRLAGGPQNEQFF.

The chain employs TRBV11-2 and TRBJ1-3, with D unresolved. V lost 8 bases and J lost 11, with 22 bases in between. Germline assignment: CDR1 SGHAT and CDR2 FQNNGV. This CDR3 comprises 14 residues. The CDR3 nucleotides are TGTGCCAGCGTACTAGCCAGCTCTGAAATGCCCATATATTTT. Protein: CASVLASSEMPIYF.

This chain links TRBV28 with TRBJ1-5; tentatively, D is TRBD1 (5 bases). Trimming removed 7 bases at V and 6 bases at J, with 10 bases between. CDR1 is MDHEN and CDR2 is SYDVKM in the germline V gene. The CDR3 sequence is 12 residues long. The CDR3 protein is CASTSGGQPQHF. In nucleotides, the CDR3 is TGTGCCAGCACCTCGGGGGGTCAGCCCCAGCATTTT.

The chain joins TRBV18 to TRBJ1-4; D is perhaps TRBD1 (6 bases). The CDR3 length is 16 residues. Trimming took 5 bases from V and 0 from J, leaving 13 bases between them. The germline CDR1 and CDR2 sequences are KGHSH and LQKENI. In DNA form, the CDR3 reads TGTGCCAGCTCAGGGAGGGACATGCCAACTAATGAAAAACTGTTTTTT. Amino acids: CASSGRDMPTNEKLFF.

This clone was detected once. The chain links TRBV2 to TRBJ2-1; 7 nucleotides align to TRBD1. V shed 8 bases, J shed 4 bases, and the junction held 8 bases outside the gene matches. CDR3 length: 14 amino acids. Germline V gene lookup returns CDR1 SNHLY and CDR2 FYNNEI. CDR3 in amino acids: CASATGQLYNEQFF. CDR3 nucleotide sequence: TGTGCCAGCGCCACGGGACAGCTTTACAATGAGCAGTTCTTC.

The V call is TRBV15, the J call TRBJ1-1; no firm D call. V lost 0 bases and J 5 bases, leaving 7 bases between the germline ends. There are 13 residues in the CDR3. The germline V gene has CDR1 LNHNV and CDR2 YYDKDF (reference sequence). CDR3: CATSRDLRTEAFF. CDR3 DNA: TGTGCCACCAGCAGAGATTTGAGGACTGAAGCTTTCTTT.

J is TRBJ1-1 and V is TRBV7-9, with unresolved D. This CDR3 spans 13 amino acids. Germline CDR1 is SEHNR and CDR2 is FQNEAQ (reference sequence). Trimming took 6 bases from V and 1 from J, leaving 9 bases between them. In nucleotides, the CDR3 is TGTGCCAGCAGTTCTATAGAGAACACTGAAGCTTTCTTT. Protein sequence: CASSSIENTEAFF.

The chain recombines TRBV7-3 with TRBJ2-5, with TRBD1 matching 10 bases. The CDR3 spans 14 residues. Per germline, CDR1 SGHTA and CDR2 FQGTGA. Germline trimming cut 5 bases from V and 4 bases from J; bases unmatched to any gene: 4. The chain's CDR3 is CASSLTGGRETQYF. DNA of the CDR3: TGTGCCAGCAGCCTGACAGGGGGCAGAGAGACCCAGTACTTC.

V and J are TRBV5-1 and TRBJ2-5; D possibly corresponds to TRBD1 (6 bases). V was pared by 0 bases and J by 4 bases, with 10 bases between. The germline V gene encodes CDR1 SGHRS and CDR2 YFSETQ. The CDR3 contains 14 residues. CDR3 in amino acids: CASSLDRVGETQYF. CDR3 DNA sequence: TGCGCCAGCAGCTTGGACAGGGTTGGAGAGACCCAGTACTTC.

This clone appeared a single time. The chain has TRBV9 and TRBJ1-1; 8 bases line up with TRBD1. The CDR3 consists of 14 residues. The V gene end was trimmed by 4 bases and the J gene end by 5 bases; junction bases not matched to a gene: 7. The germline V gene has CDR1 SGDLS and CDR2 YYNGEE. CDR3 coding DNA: TGTGCCAGCAGCCCCCGGACAGGGCGGACTGAAGCTTTCTTT. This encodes CASSPRTGRTEAFF.

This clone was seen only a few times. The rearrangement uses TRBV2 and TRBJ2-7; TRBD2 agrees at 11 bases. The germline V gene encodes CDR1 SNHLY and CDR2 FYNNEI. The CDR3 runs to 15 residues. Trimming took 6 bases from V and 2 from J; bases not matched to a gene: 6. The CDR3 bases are TGTGCCAGCAGCGCCCTAGCGGGAGGTACCTACGAGCAGTACTTC. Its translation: CASSALAGGTYEQYF.

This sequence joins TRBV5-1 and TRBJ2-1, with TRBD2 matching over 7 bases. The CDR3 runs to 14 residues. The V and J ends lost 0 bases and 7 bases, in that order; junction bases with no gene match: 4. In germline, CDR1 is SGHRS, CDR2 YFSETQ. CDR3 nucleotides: TGCGCCAGCAGCTTGGGCGGGAGTCTGAATGAGCAGTTCTTC. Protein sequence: CASSLGGSLNEQFF.

In DNA form, the CDR3 reads TGTGCCAGCAGCTTATTAGGCCCGGGAGGCCCCTATAATTCACCCCTCCACTTT. It translates to CASSLLGPGGPYNSPLHF. The V and J genes are TRBV7-3 and TRBJ1-6; D unresolved. V gave up 2 bases and J gave up 2 bases, with 16 bases separating them. Germline CDR1 reads SGHTA; CDR2 reads FQGTGA. The CDR3 spans 18 residues.

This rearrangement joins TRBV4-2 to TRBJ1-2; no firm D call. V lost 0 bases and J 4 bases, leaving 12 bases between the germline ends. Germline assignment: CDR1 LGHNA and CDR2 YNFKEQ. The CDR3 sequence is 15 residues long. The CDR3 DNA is TGTGCCAGCAGCCAAGACTCCAGCGTCGCCTATGGCTACACCTTC. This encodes CASSQDSSVAYGYTF.

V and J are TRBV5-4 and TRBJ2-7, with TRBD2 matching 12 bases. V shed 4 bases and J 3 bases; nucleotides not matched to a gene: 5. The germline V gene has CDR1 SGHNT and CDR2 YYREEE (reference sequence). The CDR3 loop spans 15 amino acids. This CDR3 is CASSGGLAGFYEQYF. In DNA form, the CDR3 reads TGTGCCAGCAGCGGCGGACTAGCGGGATTCTACGAGCAGTACTTC.

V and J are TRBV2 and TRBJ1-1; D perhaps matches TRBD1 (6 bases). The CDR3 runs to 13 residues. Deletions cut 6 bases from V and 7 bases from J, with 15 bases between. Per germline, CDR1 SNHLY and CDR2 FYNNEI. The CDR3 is CASRLTGFGEAFF. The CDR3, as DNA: TGTGCCAGCAGGCTTACAGGGTTCGGTGAAGCTTTCTTT.

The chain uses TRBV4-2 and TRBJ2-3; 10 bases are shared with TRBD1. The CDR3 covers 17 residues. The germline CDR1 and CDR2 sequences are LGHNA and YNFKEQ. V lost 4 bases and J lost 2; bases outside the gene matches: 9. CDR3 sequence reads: CASSPRQGARITDTQYF. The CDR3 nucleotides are TGTGCCAGCAGCCCGAGACAGGGGGCGCGTATCACAGATACGCAGTATTTT.

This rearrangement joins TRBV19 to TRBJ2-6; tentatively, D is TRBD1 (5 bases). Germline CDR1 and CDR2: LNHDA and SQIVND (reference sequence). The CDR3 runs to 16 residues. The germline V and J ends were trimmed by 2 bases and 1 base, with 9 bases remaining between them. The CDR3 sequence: CASSIFPGSGANVLTF. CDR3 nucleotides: TGTGCCAGTAGTATATTTCCAGGGTCTGGGGCCAACGTCCTGACTTTC.

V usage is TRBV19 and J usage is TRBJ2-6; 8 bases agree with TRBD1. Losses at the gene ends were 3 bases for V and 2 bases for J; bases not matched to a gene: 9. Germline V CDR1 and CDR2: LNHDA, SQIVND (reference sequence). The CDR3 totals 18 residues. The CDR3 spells CASSIPPLQGAGANVLTF. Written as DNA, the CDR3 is TGTGCCAGTAGTATCCCACCACTACAGGGGGCTGGGGCCAACGTCCTGACTTTC.

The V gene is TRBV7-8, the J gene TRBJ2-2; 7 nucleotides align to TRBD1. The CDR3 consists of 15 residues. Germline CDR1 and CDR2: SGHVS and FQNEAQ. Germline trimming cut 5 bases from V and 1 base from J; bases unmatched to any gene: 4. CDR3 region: CASSGDSLNTGELFF. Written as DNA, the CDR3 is TGTGCCAGCAGCGGGGACAGCCTGAACACCGGGGAGCTGTTTTTT.

The CDR3 nucleotides read TGCGCCAGCAGCTTGGAGCTAGCGGGAGTGAACACCGGGGAGCTGTTTTTT. Translated: CASSLELAGVNTGELFF. The V gene is TRBV5-1, the J gene TRBJ2-2; 10 nucleotides line up with TRBD2. The germline CDR1 and CDR2 sequences are SGHRS and YFSETQ. Trimming cost V 0 bases and J 1 base; bases outside gene matches: 3. The CDR3 is made up of 17 amino acids.

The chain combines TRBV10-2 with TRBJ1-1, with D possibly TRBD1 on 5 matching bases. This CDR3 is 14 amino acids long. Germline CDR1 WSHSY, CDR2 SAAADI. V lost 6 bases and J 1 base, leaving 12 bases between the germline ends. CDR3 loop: CASRLGQSNTEAFF. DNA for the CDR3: TGCGCCAGCAGACTCGGACAATCGAACACTGAAGCTTTCTTT.

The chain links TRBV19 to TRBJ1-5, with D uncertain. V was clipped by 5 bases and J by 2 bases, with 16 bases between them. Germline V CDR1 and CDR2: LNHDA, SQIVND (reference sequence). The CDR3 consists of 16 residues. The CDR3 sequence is CASSVGRRAGNQPQHF. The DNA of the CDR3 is TGTGCCAGTAGTGTGGGCAGGCGAGCTGGCAATCAGCCCCAGCATTTT.